The following is a T cell receptor (beta chain) sequence with its context. This entry is derived from a study of memory CD4+ T cells and cytomegalovirus serostatus. Study-wide background: Healthy Belgian adult donors included several CMV-positive and 24 CMV-negative people.

Profiling relied on immunoSEQ multiplex PCR, and the TCRdb table lists in-frame clones only, not all of them. The data contain 50,000 to 65,000 clones, roughly 80% of them singletons. Single viable CD3+CD4+CD8-CD45RO+ cells were sorted as the memory CD4+ T cells. This CDR3 is built from 14 residues. Per the germline V gene, CDR1 is SNHLY and CDR2 is FYNNEI. V shed 6 bases and J shed 0 bases, with 12 bases lying between them. This receptor was obtained from an adult in good health and CMV-seronegative. The chain couples TRBV2 to TRBJ2-7, with no clear D. Sequences were obtained from memory CD4+ T cells from blood. The CDR3 region is CASRVSDISYEQYF. CDR3 DNA: TGTGCCAGCAGAGTTAGTGATATCTCCTACGAGCAGTACTTC.